The 27 T cell receptor beta chains below all came from one sample that was sequenced in a study of blood T cell repertoires in COVID-19. TCRdb's copy holds only in-frame clones and misses some; the assay was immunoSEQ multiplex PCR. The profile shows roughly 190,000 clones, about 88% of them singletons. The sample taken for sequencing was PBMCs or T cells enriched from blood (not recorded which). These receptors all come from a woman aged 25 to 39 who had recovered from COVID-19.

The chain is built from TRBV5-1 and TRBJ2-3, with 11 positions matching TRBD2. This CDR3 contains 18 residues. Germline V lookup: CDR1 SGHRS, CDR2 YFSETQ. Unmatched junction bases numbered 15, after V lost 6 bases and J lost 3 bases. The DNA for the CDR3 is TGCGCCAGCAAATGGCTAGCGGGAGGAATGATCGGTACAGATACGCAGTATTTT. Translating gives CASKWLAGGMIGTDTQYF. The full variable domain, its missing parts supplied by reference TRBV5-1 and TRBJ2-3, is KAGVTQTPRYLIKTRGQQVTLSCSPISGHRSVSWYQQTPGQGLQFLFEYFSETQRNKGNFPGRFSGRQFSNSRSEMNVSTLELGDSALYLCASKWLAGGMIGTDTQYFGPGTRLTVL.

The chain carries TRBV2 and TRBJ2-2, with a tentative D call TRBD1 (5 bases). The CDR3 is 15 residues long. CDR1 and CDR2 (germline): SNHLY, FYNNEI. Trimming took 3 bases from V and 6 from J, leaving 14 bases between them. CDR3 residues: CASSEVRVVAGELFF. CDR3 coding DNA: TGTGCCAGCAGTGAGGTCAGGGTCGTGGCCGGGGAGCTGTTTTTT.

The chain links TRBV7-9 to TRBJ1-3; D gene ambiguous. The ends were cut back, 3 bases at V and 0 bases at J, with 18 bases in the middle. CDR1 SEHNR and CDR2 FQNEAQ come from the germline V gene (reference sequence). The CDR3 spans 18 residues. CDR3 nucleotides: TGTGCCAGCAGCTTTCTCGCGCGAGGGCGCGCCTCTGGAAACACCATATATTTT. Translating it yields CASSFLARGRASGNTIYF.

This clone was detected a few times. The J gene is TRBJ1-3, the V gene TRBV3-1 (or the pseudogene TRBV3-2); possibly TRBD1 for D (5 bases). V was trimmed by 5 bases and J by 4 bases, leaving 15 bases between them. The CDR3 extends over 15 amino acids. The germline CDR1 and CDR2 sequences are LGHDT and YNNKEL (reference sequence). Here the CDR3 DNA reads TGTGCCAGCAGCTTGGCGGGGGTGCCGGGAAACACCATATATTTT. Its protein is CASSLAGVPGNTIYF.

The rearrangement uses TRBV6-2 or TRBV6-3 and TRBJ2-7, with 15 bases that match TRBD2. CDR1 is MNHEY, CDR2 SVGEGT, per germline. The CDR3 is 16 amino acids. V lost 2 bases and J lost 4; bases outside the gene matches: 3. CDR3 sequence reads: CASSYPGLAGGYEQYF. The CDR3 DNA reads as TGTGCCAGCAGTTACCCCGGACTAGCGGGAGGGTACGAGCAGTACTTC.

The CDR3 region has the DNA TGTGCCAGCAGTGAAGGACAGTTATTAGCCAAAAACATTCAGTACTTC. Protein: CASSEGQLLAKNIQYF. The rearrangement uses TRBV6-1 and TRBJ2-4; D possibly corresponds to TRBD1 (5 bases). In germline, CDR1 is MNHNS, CDR2 SASEGT. V lost 1 base and J lost 0, with 10 bases in between. The CDR3 extends over 16 amino acids.

The chain joins TRBV18 to TRBJ2-3, with a weak D call TRBD1 (6 bases). CDR3 length: 15 residues. V was clipped by 3 bases and J by 0 bases, with 10 bases between them. CDR1 and CDR2 from the germline V gene are KGHSH and LQKENI. The CDR3 DNA reads as TGTGCCAGCTCACCCGGACAGTCTAGCACAGATACGCAGTATTTT. Encoded protein: CASSPGQSSTDTQYF. The entire variable domain, with the rest obtained from reference TRBV18 and TRBJ2-3, is as follows: NAGVMQNPRHLVRRRGQEARLRCSPMKGHSHVYWYRQLPEEGLKFMVYLQKENIIDESGMPKERFSAEFPKEGPSILRIQQVVRGDSAAYFCASSPGQSSTDTQYFGPGTRLTVL.

Only a few counts were recorded for this clone. The rearrangement links TRBV6-5 to TRBJ2-1; TRBD2 matches at 9 bases. J lost 4 bases, V lost 6 bases, and 7 bases had no gene match. Germline V gene sequence: CDR1 MNHEY, CDR2 SVGAGI. The length of the CDR3 is 15 residues. The CDR3 here is CASSRGGALYNEQFF. The CDR3 DNA is TGTGCCAGCAGCCGCGGGGGGGCCCTTTACAATGAGCAGTTCTTC.

The chain is built from TRBV27 and TRBJ2-3; TRBD2 matches at 10 bases. J was trimmed by 2 bases and V by 6 bases; bases with no gene match: 11. The CDR3 sequence is 17 residues long. CDR1 and CDR2 from the germline V gene are MNHEY and SMNVEV (reference sequence). CDR3 nucleotides: TGTGCCAGCAGCTTCTCTATAGCGGGGGGTTACACAGATACGCAGTATTTT. This gives the protein CASSFSIAGGYTDTQYF.

V gene TRBV28 combines with J gene TRBJ1-2, with D perhaps TRBD1 (6 bases). The germline V and J ends were trimmed by 6 bases and 2 bases, with 10 bases remaining between them. Per the germline V gene, CDR1 is MDHEN and CDR2 is SYDVKM. The CDR3 extends over 13 amino acids. The CDR3 protein is CASRLGQNYGYTF. The DNA for the CDR3 is TGTGCCAGCAGACTCGGACAGAACTATGGCTACACCTTC.

The rearrangement links TRBV7-9 to TRBJ1-3; D ambiguous. V lost 5 bases and J 2 bases, leaving 13 bases between the germline ends. CDR1 SEHNR and CDR2 FQNEAQ come from the germline V gene (reference sequence). The CDR3 totals 15 residues. CDR3 in amino acids: CASSALGRTGNTIYF. The DNA of the CDR3 is TGTGCCAGCAGCGCCTTGGGCAGGACTGGAAACACCATATATTTT. The full variable domain, completed using reference TRBV7-9 and TRBJ1-3, is DTGVSQNPRHKITKRGQNVTFRCDPISEHNRLYWYRQTLGQGPEFLTYFQNEAQLEKSRLLSDRFSAERPKGSFSTLEIQRTEQGDSAMYLCASSALGRTGNTIYFGEGSWLTVV.

The chain is built from TRBV5-1 and TRBJ2-1; D is perhaps TRBD1 (5 bases). The CDR3 is 15 residues long. Trimming removed 2 bases at V and 3 bases at J, with 12 bases between. Germline values: CDR1 SGHRS, CDR2 YFSETQ. CDR3 nucleotide sequence: TGCGCCAGCAGCTTAGGGGTAGCTAGCTACAATGAGCAGTTCTTC. It specifies CASSLGVASYNEQFF. Combining the CDR3 with reference TRBV5-1 and TRBJ2-1 gives the whole variable domain KAGVTQTPRYLIKTRGQQVTLSCSPISGHRSVSWYQQTPGQGLQFLFEYFSETQRNKGNFPGRFSGRQFSNSRSEMNVSTLELGDSALYLCASSLGVASYNEQFFGPGTRLTVL.

The V and J genes are TRBV19 and TRBJ2-3; TRBD1 aligns across 7 bases. The CDR3 spans 17 residues. V trimming: 0 bases; J trimming: 6 bases; junction bases outside the gene matches: 12. Germline lookup yields CDR1 LNHDA and CDR2 SQIVND (reference sequence). The CDR3 nucleotides read TGTGCCAGTAGTATAGAACCCGACAGGGTCCCGCGGGATACGCAGTATTTT. This sequence encodes CASSIEPDRVPRDTQYF.

A single count supports this clone. The rearrangement uses TRBV19 and TRBJ2-5; 10 nucleotides line up with TRBD1. After removal of 1 base from V and 5 bases from J, the junction contained 1 base not matched to a gene. The CDR3 sequence is 14 residues long. Germline V lookup: CDR1 LNHDA, CDR2 SQIVND (reference sequence). The CDR3 DNA sequence: TGTGCCAGTAGTATAGGACAGGGGGCTGAGACCCAGTACTTC. Translation gives CASSIGQGAETQYF.

The V gene is TRBV4-1, the J gene TRBJ2-7; TRBD2 matches at 9 bases. This CDR3 spans 16 amino acids. Germline V gene sequence: CDR1 MGHRA, CDR2 YSYEKL. V dropped 1 base and J dropped 1; count of bases not matched to a gene: 5. The CDR3 DNA follows: TGCGCCAGCAGCCAAGTAGGGACTAGCTTGTCCTACGAGCAGTACTTC. It yields the protein CASSQVGTSLSYEQYF.

The CDR3 DNA reads as TGCGCCAGCAGTGCACTAGCGGGGGGGCCGGAGACCCAGTACTTC. Amino acids: CASSALAGGPETQYF. This chain connects TRBV10-1 to TRBJ2-5, with 13 bases that match TRBD2. Germline-derived CDR1 and CDR2 are WNHNN and SYGVQD (reference sequence). With V trimmed by 4 bases and J by 5 bases, 4 bases remained unmatched. This CDR3 comprises 15 residues.

This clone was observed a few times. The chain has TRBV19 and TRBJ2-2, with 10 nucleotides matching TRBD2. J was trimmed by 5 bases and V by 6 bases; bases with no gene match: 6. The CDR3 extends over 15 amino acids. Germline V lookup: CDR1 LNHDA, CDR2 SQIVND (reference sequence). For the CDR3, the DNA is TGTGCCAGTAGCCCTAGCGGGGGTTATACCGGGGAGCTGTTTTTT. The encoded protein is CASSPSGGYTGELFF. Using reference TRBV19 and TRBJ2-2 for the parts outside the CDR3, the full variable domain is DGGITQSPKYLFRKEGQNVTLSCEQNLNHDAMYWYRQDPGQGLRLIYYSQIVNDFQKGDIAEGYSVSREKKESFPLTVTSAQKNPTAFYLCASSPSGGYTGELFFGEGSRLTVL.

J is TRBJ2-5 and V is TRBV28, with TRBD2 as a possible D gene (6 bases). V was pared by 5 bases and J by 7 bases, with 14 bases between. CDR3 length equals 13 residues. Per the germline V gene, CDR1 is MDHEN and CDR2 is SYDVKM. The CDR3 spells CASSPGDSWTQYF. The CDR3 bases are TGTGCCAGCAGTCCCGGGGACTCTTGGACCCAGTACTTC.

The CDR3 is CASSILRDRASEAFF. DNA of the CDR3: TGTGCCAGCAGTATCCTCCGGGACAGGGCGTCTGAAGCTTTCTTT. The rearrangement links TRBV7-8 to TRBJ1-1; 9 nucleotides match TRBD1. Germline CDR1 reads SGHVS; CDR2 reads FQNEAQ. The V segment lost 6 bases and the J segment 6 bases; nucleotides outside the gene matches: 11. The CDR3 runs to 15 residues.

The chain is built from TRBV27 and TRBJ2-7, with 7 bases that match TRBD2. The CDR3 is 10 residues long. The germline V gene encodes CDR1 MNHEY and CDR2 SMNVEV (reference sequence). CDR3 loop: CASSSPRGDV. As DNA, the CDR3 is TGTGCCAGCAGTTCCCCCCGGGGGGACGTC.

This clone came up once. V is TRBV5-6 and J is TRBJ2-2; unclear D gene. Germline lookup yields CDR1 SGHDT and CDR2 YYEEEE. V gave up 3 bases and J gave up 6 bases, with 9 bases separating them. The CDR3 has 13 residues. The CDR3: CASSYAAPGELFF. CDR3 DNA sequence: TGTGCCAGCAGCTACGCGGCCCCCGGGGAGCTGTTTTTT.

The chain links TRBV7-6 to TRBJ2-5; TRBD2 is a possible D gene (5 bases). The CDR3 length is 16 residues. Trimming removed 4 bases from V and 5 bases from J, with 20 bases in between. From germline, CDR1 is SGHVS and CDR2 FNYEAQ. The CDR3 here is CASSYAPGAAFETQYF. The CDR3 nucleotides read TGTGCCAGCAGCTACGCTCCTGGAGCGGCGTTTGAGACCCAGTACTTC.

This chain connects TRBV11-3 to TRBJ2-5; 10 bases are a match to TRBD1. Trimming removed 5 bases from V and 3 bases from J; junction bases left unmatched: 6. CDR1 is SGHNT, CDR2 YENEEA, per germline. The CDR3 runs 15 residues. CDR3 amino acids: CASSPSGQGEETQYF. The CDR3 nucleotides are TGTGCCAGCAGCCCATCTGGACAGGGGGAAGAGACCCAGTACTTC.

The genes are TRBV5-1 and TRBJ2-7; 14 nucleotides line up with TRBD2. The germline CDR1 and CDR2 sequences are SGHRS and YFSETQ. This CDR3 is built from 17 residues. J lost 6 bases, V lost 3 bases, and 11 bases had no gene match. This CDR3 is CASSSPRGLAGVAEQYF. The CDR3 DNA is TGCGCCAGCAGCTCCCCCCGGGGACTAGCGGGAGTTGCCGAGCAGTACTTC. The complete variable domain, with remaining parts taken from reference TRBV5-1 and TRBJ2-7, reads KAGVTQTPRYLIKTRGQQVTLSCSPISGHRSVSWYQQTPGQGLQFLFEYFSETQRNKGNFPGRFSGRQFSNSRSEMNVSTLELGDSALYLCASSSPRGLAGVAEQYFGPGTRLTVT.

The chain couples TRBV29-1 to TRBJ2-1; 7 nucleotides line up with TRBD1. Germline V gene data show CDR1 as SQVTM and CDR2 as ANQGSEA. The length of the CDR3 is 14 residues. Losses at the gene ends were 1 base for V and 4 bases for J; bases not matched to a gene: 4. CDR3 residues: CSVEGDRLYNEQFF. For the CDR3, the DNA is TGCAGCGTTGAAGGGGACAGACTTTACAATGAGCAGTTCTTC.

The V gene is TRBV29-1, the J gene TRBJ2-7, with D possibly TRBD2 on 6 matching bases. Germline V gene data show CDR1 as SQVTM and CDR2 as ANQGSEA. V lost 1 base, J lost 0 bases, and 13 bases lay in between. There are 15 residues in the CDR3. CDR3 sequence reads: CSVEGPGLSSYEQYF. As DNA, the CDR3 is TGCAGCGTTGAAGGACCGGGACTCAGCTCCTACGAGCAGTACTTC.

The chain carries TRBV28 and TRBJ2-1; 7 nucleotides line up with TRBD1. This CDR3 comprises 15 residues. From germline, CDR1 is MDHEN and CDR2 SYDVKM. V was clipped by 7 bases and J by 1 base; unmatched bases: 7. The CDR3 sequence is CASTEGGRSYNEQFF. The CDR3 DNA reads TGTGCCAGCACCGAAGGGGGCAGGTCCTACAATGAGCAGTTCTTC.